This T cell receptor beta chain was documented in a study of CD8 T cells in ankylosing spondylitis. TCRdb itself ran the 5' RACE reads through MiXCR, one entry per CDR3 protein. The table shows hundreds of thousands of distinct CDR3 sequences, with roughly 20% occurring only once. J lost 3 bases, V lost 0 bases, and 4 bases had no gene match. The CDR3 is 16 residues long. In germline, CDR1 is MNHEY, CDR2 SMNVEV (reference sequence). The sequencing input was blood, either unsorted or a sorted T cell fraction (not recorded which). This clonotype was sampled from a male donor with ankylosing spondylitis or in good health (not recorded which). This chain connects TRBV27 to TRBJ1-5; 8 bases are shared with TRBD1. The CDR3 protein is CASSLSGGQDNQPQHF. The CDR3 coding sequence is TGTGCCAGCAGTTTATCGGGGGGACAGGACAATCAGCCCCAGCATTTT.